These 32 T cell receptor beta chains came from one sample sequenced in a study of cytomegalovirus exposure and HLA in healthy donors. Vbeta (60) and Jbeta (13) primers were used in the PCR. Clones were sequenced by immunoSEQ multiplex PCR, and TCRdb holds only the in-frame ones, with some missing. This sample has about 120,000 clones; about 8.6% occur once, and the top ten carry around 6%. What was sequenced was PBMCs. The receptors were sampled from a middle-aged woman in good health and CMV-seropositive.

The CDR3 nucleotides read TGTGCCAGCAGTGACTACGGGACAGGGGGCGGCTACACCTTC. It specifies CASSDYGTGGGYTF. The chain combines TRBV25-1 with TRBJ1-2; 12 bases align to TRBD1. Germline V gives CDR1 MGHDK, CDR2 SYGVNS. V lost 3 bases and J lost 8; bases outside the gene matches: 4. This CDR3 spans 14 amino acids.

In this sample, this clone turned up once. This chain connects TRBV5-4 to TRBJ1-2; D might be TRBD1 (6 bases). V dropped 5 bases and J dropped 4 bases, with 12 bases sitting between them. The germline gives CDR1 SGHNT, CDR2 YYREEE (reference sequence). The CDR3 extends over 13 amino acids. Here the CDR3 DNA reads TGTGCCAGCAGGTCTGACAGGAGCTATGGCTACACCTTC. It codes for CASRSDRSYGYTF.

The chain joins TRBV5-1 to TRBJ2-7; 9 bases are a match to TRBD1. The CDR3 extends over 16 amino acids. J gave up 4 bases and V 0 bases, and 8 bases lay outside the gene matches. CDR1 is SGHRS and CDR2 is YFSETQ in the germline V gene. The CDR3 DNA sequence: TGCGCCAGCAGCTTGGGCCCGGGGGACAGGGAATACGAGCAGTACTTC. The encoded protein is CASSLGPGDREYEQYF. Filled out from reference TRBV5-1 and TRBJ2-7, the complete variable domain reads KAGVTQTPRYLIKTRGQQVTLSCSPISGHRSVSWYQQTPGQGLQFLFEYFSETQRNKGNFPGRFSGRQFSNSRSEMNVSTLELGDSALYLCASSLGPGDREYEQYFGPGTRLTVT.

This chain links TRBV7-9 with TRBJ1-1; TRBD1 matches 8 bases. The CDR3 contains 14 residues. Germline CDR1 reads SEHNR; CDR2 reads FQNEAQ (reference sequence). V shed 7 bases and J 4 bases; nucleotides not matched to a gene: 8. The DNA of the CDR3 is TGTGCCAGCATTCCACCAGGGGGCGTCACTGAAGCTTTCTTT. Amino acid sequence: CASIPPGGVTEAFF.

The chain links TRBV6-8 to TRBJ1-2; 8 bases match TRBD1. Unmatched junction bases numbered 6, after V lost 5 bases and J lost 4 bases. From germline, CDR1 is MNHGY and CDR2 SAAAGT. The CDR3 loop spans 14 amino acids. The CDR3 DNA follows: TGTGCCAGCAGTGCAGGACAGGGATTCTATGGCTACACCTTC. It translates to CASSAGQGFYGYTF.

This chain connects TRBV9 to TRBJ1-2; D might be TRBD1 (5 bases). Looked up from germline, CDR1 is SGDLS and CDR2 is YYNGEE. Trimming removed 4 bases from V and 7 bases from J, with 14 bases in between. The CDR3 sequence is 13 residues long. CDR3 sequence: CASSPVGEGGYTF. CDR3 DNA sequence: TGTGCCAGCAGCCCCGTAGGGGAGGGTGGCTACACCTTC.

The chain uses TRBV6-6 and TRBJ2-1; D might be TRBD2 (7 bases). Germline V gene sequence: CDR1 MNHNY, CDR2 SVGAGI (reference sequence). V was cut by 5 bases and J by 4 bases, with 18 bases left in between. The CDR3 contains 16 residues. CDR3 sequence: CASSAPAGASYNEQFF. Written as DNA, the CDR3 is TGTGCCAGCAGTGCCCCCGCGGGGGCCTCATACAATGAGCAGTTCTTC.

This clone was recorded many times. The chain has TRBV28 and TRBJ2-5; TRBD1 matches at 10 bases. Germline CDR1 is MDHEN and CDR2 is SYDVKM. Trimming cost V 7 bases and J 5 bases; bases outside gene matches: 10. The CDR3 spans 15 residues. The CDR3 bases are TGTGCCAGCACCTCCGGGACAGGGGACGTTGAGACCCAGTACTTC. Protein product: CASTSGTGDVETQYF.

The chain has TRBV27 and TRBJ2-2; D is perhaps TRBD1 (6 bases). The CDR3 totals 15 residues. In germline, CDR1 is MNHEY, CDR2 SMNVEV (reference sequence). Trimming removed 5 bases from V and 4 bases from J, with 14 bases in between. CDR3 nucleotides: TGTGCCAGCAGTCTACAGGGTTTTCGCACCGGGGAGCTGTTTTTT. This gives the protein CASSLQGFRTGELFF.

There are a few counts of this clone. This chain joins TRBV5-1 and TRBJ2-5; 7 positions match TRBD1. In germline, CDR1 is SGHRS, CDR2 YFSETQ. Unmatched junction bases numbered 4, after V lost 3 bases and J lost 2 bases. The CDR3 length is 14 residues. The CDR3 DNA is TGCGCCAGCAGCTCAGGGACAGTACAAGAGACCCAGTACTTC. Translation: CASSSGTVQETQYF.

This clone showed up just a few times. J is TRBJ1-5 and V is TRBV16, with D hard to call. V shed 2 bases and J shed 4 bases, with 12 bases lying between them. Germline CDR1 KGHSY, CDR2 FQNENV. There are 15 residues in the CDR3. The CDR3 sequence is CASSQRTPRNQPQHF. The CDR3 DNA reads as TGTGCCAGCAGCCAAAGAACCCCGAGGAATCAGCCCCAGCATTTT.

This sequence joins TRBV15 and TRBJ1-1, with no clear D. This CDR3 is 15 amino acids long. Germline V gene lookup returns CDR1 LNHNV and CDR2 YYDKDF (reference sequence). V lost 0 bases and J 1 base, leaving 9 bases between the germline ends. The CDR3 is CATSREVAENTEAFF. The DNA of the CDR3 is TGTGCCACCAGCAGAGAGGTTGCAGAGAACACTGAAGCTTTCTTT. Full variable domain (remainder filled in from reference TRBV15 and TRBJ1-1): DAMVIQNPRYQVTQFGKPVTLSCSQTLNHNVMYWYQQKSSQAPKLLFHYYDKDFNNEADTPDNFQSRRPNTSFCFLDIRSPGLGDTAMYLCATSREVAENTEAFFGQGTRLTVV.

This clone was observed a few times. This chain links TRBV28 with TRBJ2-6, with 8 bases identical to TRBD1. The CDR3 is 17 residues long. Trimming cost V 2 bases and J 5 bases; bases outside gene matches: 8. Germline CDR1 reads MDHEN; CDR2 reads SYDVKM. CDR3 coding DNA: TGTGCCAGCAGTTTAGTCCAGGGGGCTTCAAGGGCCAACGTCCTGACTTTC. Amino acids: CASSLVQGASRANVLTF.

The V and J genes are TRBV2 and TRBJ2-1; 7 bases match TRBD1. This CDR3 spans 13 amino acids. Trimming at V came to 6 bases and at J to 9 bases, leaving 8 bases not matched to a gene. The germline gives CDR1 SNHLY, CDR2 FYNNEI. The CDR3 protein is CASRTGQRGEQFF. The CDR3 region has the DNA TGTGCCAGCAGGACAGGGCAGAGGGGTGAGCAGTTCTTC.

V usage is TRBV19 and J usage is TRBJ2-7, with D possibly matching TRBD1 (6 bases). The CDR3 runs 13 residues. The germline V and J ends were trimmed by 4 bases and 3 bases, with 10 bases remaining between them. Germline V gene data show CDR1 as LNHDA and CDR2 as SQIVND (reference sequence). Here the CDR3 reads CASSSTGIYEQYF. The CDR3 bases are TGTGCCAGTAGTAGTACAGGGATCTACGAGCAGTACTTC.

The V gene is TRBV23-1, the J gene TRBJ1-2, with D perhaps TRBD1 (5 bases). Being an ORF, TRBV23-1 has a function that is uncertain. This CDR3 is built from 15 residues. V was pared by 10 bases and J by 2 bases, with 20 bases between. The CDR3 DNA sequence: TGCGCCAACCTGGGGGGGAAGAGGCTCAACTATGGCTACACCTTC. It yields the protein CANLGGKRLNYGYTF.

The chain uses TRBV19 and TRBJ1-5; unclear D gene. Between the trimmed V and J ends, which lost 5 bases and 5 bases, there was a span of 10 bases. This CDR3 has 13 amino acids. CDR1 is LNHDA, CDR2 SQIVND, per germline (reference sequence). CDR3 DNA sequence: TGTGCCAGTAGTCTTCCCCCCGATCAGCCCCAGCATTTT. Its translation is CASSLPPDQPQHF. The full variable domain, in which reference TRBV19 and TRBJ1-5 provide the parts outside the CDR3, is DGGITQSPKYLFRKEGQNVTLSCEQNLNHDAMYWYRQDPGQGLRLIYYSQIVNDFQKGDIAEGYSVSREKKESFPLTVTSAQKNPTAFYLCASSLPPDQPQHFGDGTRLSIL.

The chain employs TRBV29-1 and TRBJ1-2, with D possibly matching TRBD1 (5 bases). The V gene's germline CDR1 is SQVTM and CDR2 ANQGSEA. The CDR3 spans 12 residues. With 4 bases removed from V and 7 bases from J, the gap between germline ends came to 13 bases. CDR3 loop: CSVGEGRSGYTF. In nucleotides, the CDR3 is TGCAGCGTTGGGGAGGGGCGTAGTGGCTACACCTTC.

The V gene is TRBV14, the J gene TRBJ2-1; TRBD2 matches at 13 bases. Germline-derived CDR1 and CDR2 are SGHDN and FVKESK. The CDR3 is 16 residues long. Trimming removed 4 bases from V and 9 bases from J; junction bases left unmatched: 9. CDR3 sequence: CASSLTTSGGRSEQFF. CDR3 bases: TGTGCCAGCAGCCTCACGACTAGCGGGGGGCGGAGTGAGCAGTTCTTC. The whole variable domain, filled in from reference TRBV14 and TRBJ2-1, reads EAGVTQFPSHSVIEKGQTVTLRCDPISGHDNLYWYRRVMGKEIKFLLHFVKESKQDESGMPNNRFLAERTGGTYSTLKVQPAELEDSGVYFCASSLTTSGGRSEQFFGPGTRLTVL.

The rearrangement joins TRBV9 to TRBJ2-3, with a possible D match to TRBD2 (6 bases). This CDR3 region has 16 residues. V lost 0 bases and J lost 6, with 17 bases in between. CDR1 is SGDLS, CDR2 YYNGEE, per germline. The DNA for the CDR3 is TGTGCCAGCAGCGTAGCCCCTCCAGGAGGGGTTGATACGCAGTATTTT. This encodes CASSVAPPGGVDTQYF.

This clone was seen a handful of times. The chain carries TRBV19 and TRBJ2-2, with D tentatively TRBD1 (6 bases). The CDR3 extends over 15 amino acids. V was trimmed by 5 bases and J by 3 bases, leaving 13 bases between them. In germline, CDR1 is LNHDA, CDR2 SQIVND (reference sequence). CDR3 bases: TGTGCCAGTAGTCCGGTGGGGGCCGACACCGGGGAGCTGTTTTTT. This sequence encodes CASSPVGADTGELFF. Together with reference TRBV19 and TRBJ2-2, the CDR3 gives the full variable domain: DGGITQSPKYLFRKEGQNVTLSCEQNLNHDAMYWYRQDPGQGLRLIYYSQIVNDFQKGDIAEGYSVSREKKESFPLTVTSAQKNPTAFYLCASSPVGADTGELFFGEGSRLTVL.

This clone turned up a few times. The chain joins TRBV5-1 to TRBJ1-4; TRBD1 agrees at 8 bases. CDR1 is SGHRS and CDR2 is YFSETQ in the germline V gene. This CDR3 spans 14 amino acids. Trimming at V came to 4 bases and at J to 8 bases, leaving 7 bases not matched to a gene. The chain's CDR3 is CASSPGTGGEKLFF. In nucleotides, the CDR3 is TGCGCCAGCAGCCCCGGGACAGGCGGGGAAAAACTGTTTTTT.

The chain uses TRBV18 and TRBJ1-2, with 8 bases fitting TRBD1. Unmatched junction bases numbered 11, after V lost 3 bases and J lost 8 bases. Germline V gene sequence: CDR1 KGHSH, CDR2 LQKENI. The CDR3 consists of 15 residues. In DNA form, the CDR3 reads TGTGCCAGCTCACCGACCCTCGACAGGGGAAGCGGCTACACCTTC. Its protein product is CASSPTLDRGSGYTF.

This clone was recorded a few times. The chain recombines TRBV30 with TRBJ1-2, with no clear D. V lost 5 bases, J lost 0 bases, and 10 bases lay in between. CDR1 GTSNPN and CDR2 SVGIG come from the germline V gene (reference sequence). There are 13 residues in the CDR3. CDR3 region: CAWSEDSNYGYTF. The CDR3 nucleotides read TGTGCCTGGTCTGAGGACTCTAACTATGGCTACACCTTC.

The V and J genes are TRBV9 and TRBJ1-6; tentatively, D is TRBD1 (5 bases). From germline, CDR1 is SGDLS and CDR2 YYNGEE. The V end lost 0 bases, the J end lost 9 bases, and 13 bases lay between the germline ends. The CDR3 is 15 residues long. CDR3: CASSVGSRGGSPLHF. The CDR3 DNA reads TGTGCCAGCAGCGTAGGAAGTAGGGGAGGTTCACCCCTCCACTTT.

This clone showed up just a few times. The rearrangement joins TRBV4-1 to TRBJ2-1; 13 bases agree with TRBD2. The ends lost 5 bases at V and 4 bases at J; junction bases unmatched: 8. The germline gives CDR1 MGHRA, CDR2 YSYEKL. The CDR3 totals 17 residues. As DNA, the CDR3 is TGCGCCAGCAGCTCAACTAGCGGGGGGGCTGTATACAATGAGCAGTTCTTC. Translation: CASSSTSGGAVYNEQFF.

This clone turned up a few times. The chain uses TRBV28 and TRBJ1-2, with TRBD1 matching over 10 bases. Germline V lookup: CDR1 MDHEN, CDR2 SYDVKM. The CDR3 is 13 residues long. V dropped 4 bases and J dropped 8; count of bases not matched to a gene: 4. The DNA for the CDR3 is TGTGCCAGCAGTTCCGGACAGGGGGAGGGCTACACCTTC. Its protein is CASSSGQGEGYTF.

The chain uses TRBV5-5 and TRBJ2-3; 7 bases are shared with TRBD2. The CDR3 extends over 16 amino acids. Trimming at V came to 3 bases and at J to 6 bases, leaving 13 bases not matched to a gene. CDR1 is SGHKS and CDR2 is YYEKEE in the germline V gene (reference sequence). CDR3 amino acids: CASSSVTSSPRDTQYF. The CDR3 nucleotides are TGTGCCAGCAGCTCCGTGACTAGCTCCCCCCGGGATACGCAGTATTTT.

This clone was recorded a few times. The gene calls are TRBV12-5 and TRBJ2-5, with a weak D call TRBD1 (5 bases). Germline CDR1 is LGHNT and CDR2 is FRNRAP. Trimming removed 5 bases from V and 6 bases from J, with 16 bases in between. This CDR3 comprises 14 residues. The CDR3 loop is CASGISDSRKTQYF. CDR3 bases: TGTGCTAGTGGTATATCAGACAGTCGAAAGACCCAGTACTTC.

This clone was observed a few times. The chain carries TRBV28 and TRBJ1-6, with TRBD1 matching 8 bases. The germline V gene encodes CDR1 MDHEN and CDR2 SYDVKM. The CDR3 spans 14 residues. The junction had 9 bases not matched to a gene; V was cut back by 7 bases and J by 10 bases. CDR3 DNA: TGTGCCAGCATTACGTGGACAGGGTACTCACCCCTCCACTTT. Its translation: CASITWTGYSPLHF.

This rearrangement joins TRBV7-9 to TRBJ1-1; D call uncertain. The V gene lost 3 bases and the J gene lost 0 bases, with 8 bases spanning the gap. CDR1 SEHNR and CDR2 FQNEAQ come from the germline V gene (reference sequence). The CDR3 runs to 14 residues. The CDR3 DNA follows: TGTGCCAGCAGCTTCACTCCGGTGAACACTGAAGCTTTCTTT. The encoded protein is CASSFTPVNTEAFF. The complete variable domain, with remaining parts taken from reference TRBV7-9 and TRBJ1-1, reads DTGVSQNPRHKITKRGQNVTFRCDPISEHNRLYWYRQTLGQGPEFLTYFQNEAQLEKSRLLSDRFSAERPKGSFSTLEIQRTEQGDSAMYLCASSFTPVNTEAFFGQGTRLTVV.

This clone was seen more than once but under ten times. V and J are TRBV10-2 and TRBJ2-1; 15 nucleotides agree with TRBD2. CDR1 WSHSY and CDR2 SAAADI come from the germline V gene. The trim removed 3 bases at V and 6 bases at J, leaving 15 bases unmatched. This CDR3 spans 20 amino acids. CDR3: CASSDRGLAGGPGSSNEQFF. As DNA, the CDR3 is TGCGCCAGCAGTGACCGAGGACTAGCGGGGGGGCCCGGGAGTAGCAATGAGCAGTTCTTC.